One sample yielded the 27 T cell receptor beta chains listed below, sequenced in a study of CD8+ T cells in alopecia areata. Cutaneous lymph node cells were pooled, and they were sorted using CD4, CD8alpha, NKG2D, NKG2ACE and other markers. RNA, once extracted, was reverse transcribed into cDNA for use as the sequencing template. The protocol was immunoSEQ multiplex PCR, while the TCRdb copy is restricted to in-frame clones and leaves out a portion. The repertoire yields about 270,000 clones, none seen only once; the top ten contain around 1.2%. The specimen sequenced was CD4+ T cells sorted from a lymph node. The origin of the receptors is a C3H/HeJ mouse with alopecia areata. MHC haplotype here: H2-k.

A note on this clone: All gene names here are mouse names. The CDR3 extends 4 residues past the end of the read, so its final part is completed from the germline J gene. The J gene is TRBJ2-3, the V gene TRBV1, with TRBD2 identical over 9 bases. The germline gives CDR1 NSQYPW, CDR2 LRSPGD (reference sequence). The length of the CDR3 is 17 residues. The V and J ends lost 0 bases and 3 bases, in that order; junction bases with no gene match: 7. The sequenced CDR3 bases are TGCACCTGCAGTGCAGATCTTGGGGGGGCGCGAGCAGAA. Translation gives CTCSADLGGARAE. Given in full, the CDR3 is CTCSADLGGARAETLYF.

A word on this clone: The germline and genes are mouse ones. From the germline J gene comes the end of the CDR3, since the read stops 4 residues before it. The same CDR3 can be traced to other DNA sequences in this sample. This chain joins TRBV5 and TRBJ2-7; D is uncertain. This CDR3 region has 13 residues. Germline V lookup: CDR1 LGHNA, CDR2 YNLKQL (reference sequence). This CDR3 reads CASSQDHSYEQYF. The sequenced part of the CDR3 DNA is TGTGCCAGCAGCCAAGATCACAGTTAT.

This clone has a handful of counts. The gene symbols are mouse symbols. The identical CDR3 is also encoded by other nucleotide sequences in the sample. The CDR3 protein is CASSPRDWGSYEQYF. The covered CDR3 bases are TGTGCCAGCAGCCCGCGGGACTGGGGGTCCTAT. The V and J genes are TRBV5 and TRBJ2-7; 11 nucleotides match TRBD2. The read gets to within 4 residues of the CDR3 end, and the germline J gene fills in the rest. This CDR3 comprises 15 residues. V lost 4 bases to trimming and J lost 1 base; unmatched junction nucleotides: 3. Germline CDR1 is LGHNA and CDR2 is YNLKQL (reference sequence).

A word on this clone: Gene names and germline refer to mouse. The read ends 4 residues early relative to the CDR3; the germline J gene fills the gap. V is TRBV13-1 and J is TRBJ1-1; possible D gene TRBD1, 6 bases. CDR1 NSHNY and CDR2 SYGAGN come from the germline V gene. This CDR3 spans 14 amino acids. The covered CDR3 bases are TGTGCCAGCAGTGATGGTCTGGGGGGGCGA. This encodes CASSDGLGGR. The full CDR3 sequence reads CASSDGLGGREVFF.

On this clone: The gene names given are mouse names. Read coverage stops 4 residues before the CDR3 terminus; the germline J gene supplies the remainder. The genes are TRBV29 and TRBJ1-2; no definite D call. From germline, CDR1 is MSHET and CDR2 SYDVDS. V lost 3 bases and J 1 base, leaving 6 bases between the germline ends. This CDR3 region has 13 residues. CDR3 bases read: TGTGCTAGCAGTTTCTCAGTAAACTCC. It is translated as CASSFSVNS. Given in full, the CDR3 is CASSFSVNSDYTF.

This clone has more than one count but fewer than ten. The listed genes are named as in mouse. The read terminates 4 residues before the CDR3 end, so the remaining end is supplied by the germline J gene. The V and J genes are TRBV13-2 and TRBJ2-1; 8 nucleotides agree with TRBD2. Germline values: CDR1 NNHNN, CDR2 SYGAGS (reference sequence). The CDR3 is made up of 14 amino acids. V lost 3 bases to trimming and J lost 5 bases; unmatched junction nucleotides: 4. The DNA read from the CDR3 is TGTGCCAGCGGTGGCCCGACTGGGGATGCT. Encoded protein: CASGGPTGDA. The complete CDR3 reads CASGGPTGDAEQFF.

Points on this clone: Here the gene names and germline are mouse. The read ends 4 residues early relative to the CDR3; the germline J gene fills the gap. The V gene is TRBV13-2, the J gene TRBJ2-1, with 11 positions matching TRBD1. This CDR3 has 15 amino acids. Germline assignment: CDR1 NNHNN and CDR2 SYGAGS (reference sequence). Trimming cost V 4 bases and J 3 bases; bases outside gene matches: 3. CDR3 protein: CASGQGTGGYAEQFF. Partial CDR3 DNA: TGTGCCAGCGGTCAAGGGACAGGGGGCTATGCT.

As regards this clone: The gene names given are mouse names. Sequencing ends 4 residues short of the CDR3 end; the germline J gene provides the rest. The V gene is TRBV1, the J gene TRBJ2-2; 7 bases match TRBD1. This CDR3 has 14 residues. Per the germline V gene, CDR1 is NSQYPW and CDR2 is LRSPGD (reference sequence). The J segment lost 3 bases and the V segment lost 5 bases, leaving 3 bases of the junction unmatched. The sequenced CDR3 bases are TGCACCTGCAGTCACAGGGGCGACACCGGG. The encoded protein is CTCSHRGDTG. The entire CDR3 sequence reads CTCSHRGDTGQLYF.

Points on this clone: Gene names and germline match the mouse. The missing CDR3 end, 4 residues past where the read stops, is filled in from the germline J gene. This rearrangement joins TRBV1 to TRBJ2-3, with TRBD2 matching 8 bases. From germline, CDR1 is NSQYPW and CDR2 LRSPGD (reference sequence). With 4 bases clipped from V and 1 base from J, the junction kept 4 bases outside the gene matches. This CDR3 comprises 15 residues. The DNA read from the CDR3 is TGCACCTGCAGTGACGGGGGGGGCGGTGCAGAA. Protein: CTCSDGGGGAE. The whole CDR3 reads CTCSDGGGGAETLYF.

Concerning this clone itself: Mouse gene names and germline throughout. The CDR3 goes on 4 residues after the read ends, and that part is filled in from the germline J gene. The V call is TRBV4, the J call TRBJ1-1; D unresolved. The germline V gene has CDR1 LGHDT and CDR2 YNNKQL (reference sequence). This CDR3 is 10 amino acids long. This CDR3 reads CLWANTEVFF. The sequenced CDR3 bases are TGTCTGTGGGCAAACACA.

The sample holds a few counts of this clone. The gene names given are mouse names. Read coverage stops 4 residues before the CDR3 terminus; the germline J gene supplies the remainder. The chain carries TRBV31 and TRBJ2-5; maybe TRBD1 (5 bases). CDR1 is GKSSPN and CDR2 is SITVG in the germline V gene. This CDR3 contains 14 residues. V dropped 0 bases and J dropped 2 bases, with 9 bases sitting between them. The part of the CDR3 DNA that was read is TGTGCCTGGAGTCTAGCGCAGGGCCAAGAC. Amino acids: CAWSLAQGQD. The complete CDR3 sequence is CAWSLAQGQDTQYF. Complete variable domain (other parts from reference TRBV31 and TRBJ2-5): AQTIHQWPVAEIKAVGSPLSLGCTIKGKSSPNLYWYWQATGGTLQQLFYSITVGQVESVVQLNLSASRPKDDQFILSTEKLLLSHSGFYLCAWSLAQGQDTQYFGPGTRLLVL.

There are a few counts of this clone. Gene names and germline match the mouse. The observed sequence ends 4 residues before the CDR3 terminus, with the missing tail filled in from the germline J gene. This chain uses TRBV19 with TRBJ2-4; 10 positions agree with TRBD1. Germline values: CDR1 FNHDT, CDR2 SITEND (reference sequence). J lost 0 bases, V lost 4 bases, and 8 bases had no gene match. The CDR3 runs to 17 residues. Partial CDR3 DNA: TGTGCCAGCAGTCTTACCGGGACAGGGGAGAGTCAAAAC. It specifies CASSLTGTGESQN. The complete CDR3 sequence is CASSLTGTGESQNTLYF.

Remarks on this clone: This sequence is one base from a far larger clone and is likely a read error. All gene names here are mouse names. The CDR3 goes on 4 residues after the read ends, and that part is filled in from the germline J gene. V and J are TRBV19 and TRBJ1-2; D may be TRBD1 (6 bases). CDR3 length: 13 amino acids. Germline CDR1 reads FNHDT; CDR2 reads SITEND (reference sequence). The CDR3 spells CASSGGQNSDYTF. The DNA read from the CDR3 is TGCGCCAGCAGTGGGGGACAAAACTCC.

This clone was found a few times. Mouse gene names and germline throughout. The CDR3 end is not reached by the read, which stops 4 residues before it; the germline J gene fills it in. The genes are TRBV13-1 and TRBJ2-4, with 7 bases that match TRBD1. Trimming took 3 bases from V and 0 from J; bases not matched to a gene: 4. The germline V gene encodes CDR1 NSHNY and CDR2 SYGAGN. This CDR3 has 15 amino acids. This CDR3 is CASSGGQTSQNTLYF. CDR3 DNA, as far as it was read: TGTGCCAGCAGTGGGGGACAGACTAGTCAAAAC.

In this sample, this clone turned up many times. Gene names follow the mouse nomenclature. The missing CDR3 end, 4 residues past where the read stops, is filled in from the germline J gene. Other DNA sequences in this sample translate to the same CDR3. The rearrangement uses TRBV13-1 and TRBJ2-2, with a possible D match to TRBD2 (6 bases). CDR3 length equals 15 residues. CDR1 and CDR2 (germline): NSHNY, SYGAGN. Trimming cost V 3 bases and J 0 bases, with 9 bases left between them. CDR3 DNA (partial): TGTGCCAGCAGTGGTCTGGGGACAAACACCGGG. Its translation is CASSGLGTNTG. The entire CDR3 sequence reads CASSGLGTNTGQLYF.

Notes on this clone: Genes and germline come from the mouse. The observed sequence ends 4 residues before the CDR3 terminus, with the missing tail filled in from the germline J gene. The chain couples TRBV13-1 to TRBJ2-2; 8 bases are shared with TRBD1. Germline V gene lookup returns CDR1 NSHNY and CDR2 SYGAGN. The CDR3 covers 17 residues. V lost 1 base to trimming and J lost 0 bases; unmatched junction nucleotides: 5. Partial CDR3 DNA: TGTGCCAGCAGTGATCTCAGGGGGCCGCCAAACACCGGG. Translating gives CASSDLRGPPNTG. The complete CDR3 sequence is CASSDLRGPPNTGQLYF.

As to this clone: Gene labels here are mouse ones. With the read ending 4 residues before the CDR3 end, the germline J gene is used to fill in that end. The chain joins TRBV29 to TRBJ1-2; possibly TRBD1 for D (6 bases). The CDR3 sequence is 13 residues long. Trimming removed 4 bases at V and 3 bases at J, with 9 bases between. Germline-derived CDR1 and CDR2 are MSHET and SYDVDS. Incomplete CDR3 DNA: TGTGCTAGCAGTTCAGGGGTGGACTCC. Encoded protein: CASSSGVDS. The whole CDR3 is CASSSGVDSDYTF.

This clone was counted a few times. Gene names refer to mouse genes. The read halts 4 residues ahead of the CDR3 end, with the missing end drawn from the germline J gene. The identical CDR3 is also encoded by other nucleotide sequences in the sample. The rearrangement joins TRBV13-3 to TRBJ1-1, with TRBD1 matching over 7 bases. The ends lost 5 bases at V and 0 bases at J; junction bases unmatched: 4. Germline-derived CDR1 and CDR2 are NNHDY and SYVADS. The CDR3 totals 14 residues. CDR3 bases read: TGTGCCAGCAGACGACAGGGCGCAAACACA. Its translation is CASRRQGANT. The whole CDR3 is CASRRQGANTEVFF.

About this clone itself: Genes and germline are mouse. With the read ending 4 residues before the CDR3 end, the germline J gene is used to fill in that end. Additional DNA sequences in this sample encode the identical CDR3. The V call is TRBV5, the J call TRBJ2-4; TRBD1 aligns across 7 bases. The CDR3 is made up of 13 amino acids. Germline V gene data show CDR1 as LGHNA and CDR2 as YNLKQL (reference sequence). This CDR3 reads CASSQGTENTLYF. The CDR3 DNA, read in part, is TGTGCCAGCAGCCAGGGGACAGAAAAC.

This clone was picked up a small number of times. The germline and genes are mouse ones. The CDR3: CASGDEGQGAQDTQYF. Incomplete CDR3 DNA: TGTGCCAGCGGTGATGAGGGACAGGGGGCACAAGAC. This sequence joins TRBV13-2 and TRBJ2-5; 12 bases are shared with TRBD1. The read gets to within 4 residues of the CDR3 end, and the germline J gene fills in the rest. Per the germline V gene, CDR1 is NNHNN and CDR2 is SYGAGS (reference sequence). CDR3 length: 16 amino acids. J gave up 3 bases and V 0 bases, and 2 bases lay outside the gene matches.

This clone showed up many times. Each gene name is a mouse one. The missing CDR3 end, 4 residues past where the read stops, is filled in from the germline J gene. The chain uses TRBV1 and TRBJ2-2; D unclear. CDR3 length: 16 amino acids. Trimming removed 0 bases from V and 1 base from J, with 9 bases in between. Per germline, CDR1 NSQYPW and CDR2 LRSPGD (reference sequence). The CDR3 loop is CTCSADRLGNTGQLYF. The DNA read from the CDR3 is TGCACCTGCAGTGCAGATCGTTTGGGAAACACCGGG.

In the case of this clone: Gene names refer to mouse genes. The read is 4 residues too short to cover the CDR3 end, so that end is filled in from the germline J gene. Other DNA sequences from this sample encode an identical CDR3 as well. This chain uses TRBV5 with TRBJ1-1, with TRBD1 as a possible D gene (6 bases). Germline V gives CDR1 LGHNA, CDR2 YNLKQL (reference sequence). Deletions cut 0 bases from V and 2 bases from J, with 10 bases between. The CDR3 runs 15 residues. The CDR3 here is CASSQEGAGNTEVFF. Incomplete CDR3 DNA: TGTGCCAGCAGCCAAGAGGGGGCAGGCAACACA.

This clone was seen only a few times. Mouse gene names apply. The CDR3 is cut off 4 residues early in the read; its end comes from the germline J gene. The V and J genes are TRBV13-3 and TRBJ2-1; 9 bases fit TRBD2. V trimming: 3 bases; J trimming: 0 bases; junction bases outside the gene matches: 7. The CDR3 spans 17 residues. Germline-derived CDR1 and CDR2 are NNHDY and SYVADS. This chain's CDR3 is CASSVGAGGVNYAEQFF. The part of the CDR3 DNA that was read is TGTGCCAGCAGTGTCGGCGCTGGGGGGGTTAACTATGCT.

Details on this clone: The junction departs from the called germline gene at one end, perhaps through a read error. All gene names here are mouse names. This chain's CDR3 is CASGSLGAYEQYF. The CDR3 DNA, read in part, is TGTGCTAGCGGTAGCCTGGGGGCCTAT. This chain joins TRBV17 and TRBJ2-7; 7 bases are a match to TRBD2. From the germline J gene comes the end of the CDR3, since the read stops 4 residues before it. Germline V gene sequence: CDR1 MNHDT, CDR2 YYDKIL. The CDR3 totals 13 residues. Full variable domain (remainder filled in from reference TRBV17 and TRBJ2-7): DTTVKQNPRYKLARVGKPVNLICSQTMNHDTMYWYQKKPNQAPKLLLFYYDKILNREADTFEKFQSSRPNNSFCSLYIGSAGLEYSAMYLCASGSLGAYEQYFGPGTRLTVL.

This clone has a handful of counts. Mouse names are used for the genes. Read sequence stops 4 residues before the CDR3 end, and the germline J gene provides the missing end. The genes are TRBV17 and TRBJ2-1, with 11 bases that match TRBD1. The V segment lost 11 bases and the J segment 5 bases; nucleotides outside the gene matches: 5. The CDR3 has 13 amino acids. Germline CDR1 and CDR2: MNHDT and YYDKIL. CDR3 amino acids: CAGRDRGNAEQFF. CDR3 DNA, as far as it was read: TGTGCTGGCCGGGACAGGGGGAATGCT. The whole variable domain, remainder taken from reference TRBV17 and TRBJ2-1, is DTTVKQNPRYKLARVGKPVNLICSQTMNHDTMYWYQKKPNQAPKLLLFYYDKILNREADTFEKFQSSRPNNSFCSLYIGSAGLEYSAMYLCAGRDRGNAEQFFGPGTRLTVL.

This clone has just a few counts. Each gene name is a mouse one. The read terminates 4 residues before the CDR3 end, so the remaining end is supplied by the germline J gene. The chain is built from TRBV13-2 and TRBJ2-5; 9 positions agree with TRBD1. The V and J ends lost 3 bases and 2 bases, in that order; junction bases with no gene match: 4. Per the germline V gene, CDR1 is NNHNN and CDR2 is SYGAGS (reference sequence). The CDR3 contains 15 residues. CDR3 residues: CASGGHRGPQDTQYF. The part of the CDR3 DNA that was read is TGTGCCAGCGGTGGTCACAGGGGGCCCCAAGAC.

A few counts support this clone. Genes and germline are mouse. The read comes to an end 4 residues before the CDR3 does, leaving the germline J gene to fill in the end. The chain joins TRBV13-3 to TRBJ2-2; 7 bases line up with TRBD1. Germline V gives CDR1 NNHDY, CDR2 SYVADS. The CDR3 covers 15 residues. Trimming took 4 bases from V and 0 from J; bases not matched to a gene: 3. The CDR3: CASSPGTANTGQLYF. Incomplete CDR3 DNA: TGTGCCAGCAGTCCTGGGACAGCAAACACCGGG.